This record concerns one T cell receptor (beta chain) sequence. The identical CDR3 is also encoded by other nucleotide sequences in the sample. Treatment noted: oral pan-JAK inhibitor, 5-10 mg twice daily. Extraction of RNA preceded its reverse transcription into cDNA, which served as the sequencing template. The assay was immunoSEQ multiplex PCR, and TCRdb's table has in-frame clones only and misses some. The sample contains some 200,000 clones, roughly three fifths of which appear only once. This record comes from a study of CD8+ T cells in alopecia areata. The ends were cut back, 2 bases at V and 6 bases at J, with 5 bases in the middle. The CDR3 sequence is 11 residues long. Germline lookup yields CDR1 GTSNPN and CDR2 SVGIG (reference sequence).

The rearrangement joins TRBV30 to TRBJ2-1; the D is unclear. This material consisted of CD4+ T cells sorted from blood, taken at week 4, from a patient treated with tofacitinib. This receptor was taken from a human donor with alopecia areata. The CDR3 nucleotides read TGTGCCTGGAGTTTAGGCAATGAGCAGTTCTTC. It codes for CAWSLGNEQFF.